This record looks at one T cell receptor beta chain sequence and its context. Per the original data handling: Amplification of reference gene primers provided the estimated nucleated cell counts. Clones were read by immunoSEQ multiplex PCR, and TCRdb kept only the in-frame ones, dropping some. V, J and clone size derive from that table, while D and trimming were established from the DNA sequence. The sample records about 200,000 clones, 85% being singletons. Germline V lookup: CDR1 SNHLY, CDR2 FYNNEI. The CDR3 consists of 15 residues. With 6 bases clipped from V and 5 bases from J, the junction kept 11 bases outside the gene matches. It was during active infection that Seattle patients were enrolled and then longitudinally followed. The data were taken from a study of blood T cell repertoires in COVID-19. Overall study context: Samples taken during acute and convalescent COVID-19 were collected in the United States, Italy and Spain. From T cells, B-cell-depleted T cells, or PBMCs came the material, which was cDNA or gDNA.

Source material: peripheral blood. J is TRBJ2-5 and V is TRBV2; TRBD2 agrees at 8 bases. This sequence originates from a man in his 60s with COVID-19, enrolled during active disease. CDR3 sequence reads: CASSSSTSVGETQYF. The CDR3, as DNA: TGTGCCAGCAGCAGCTCGACTAGCGTTGGGGAGACCCAGTACTTC. The full variable domain, rest sourced from reference TRBV2 and TRBJ2-5, is EPEVTQTPSHQVTQMGQEVILRCVPISNHLYFYWYRQILGQKVEFLVSFYNNEISEKSEIFDDQFSVERPDGSNFTLKIRSTKLEDSAMYFCASSSSTSVGETQYFGPGTRLLVL.